This TCR beta chain was retrieved from a study of CD8+ T cells in alopecia areata (dated by TCRdb to the late 2010s). With respect to the entire study: Treated patients were enrolled in an open-label pilot trial of oral tofacitinib, 5 to 10 mg twice daily, for moderate-to-severe alopecia areata. Tofacitinib was given for 6 to 18 months, followed by 6 months of follow-up off drug to assess delayed response and recurrence. For the treated patients, the SALT score, which quantifies what percentage of scalp surface area is affected, served as the measure of disease severity. In both human patients and the C3H/HeJ mouse model, the study applied high-throughput TCRbeta sequencing to look at T cell clonal expansion in alopecia areata. Scalp tissue and sorted CD4+ and CD8+ peripheral blood T cells from patchy and totalis/universalis alopecia areata patients and from healthy controls were covered by human TCRbeta sequencing. Biopsies were taken from tofacitinib-treated patients at baseline and at 4 and 24 weeks of treatment, and a later scalp biopsy was taken in several of the tofacitinib-treated patients. Scalp clonality was compared across normal scalp (n=4), patchy alopecia areata scalp (n=8), and alopecia totalis/universalis scalp (n=8). The RNA source kit depended on sample type: the PAXgene miRNA kit for fixed scalp, the miRNeasy kit for PBMCs, and the RNeasy kit for mouse skin. Amplification of TCRbeta CDR3 regions was done by immunoSEQ multiplex PCR using 35 Vbeta forward primers and 13 Jbeta reverse primers. Here is what the overall study found, with its caveats: TCR sequences shared between patients were less clear than in mice, possibly partly because of HLA diversity in the patient population. Compared with normal scalp, lesional scalp, particularly in alopecia totalis/universalis, had higher clonality and more expanded CD8+ clones, which suggests antigenic drive. Because the treated cohort was small and had just a single nonresponder, larger studies are needed to establish links between baseline CD8+ expansion and response. Tofacitinib significantly lowered scalp clonality and the number of expanded CD8+ clones among the top 100 scalp clones. Resident alphabeta T cells in normal human skin are also sequenced, complicating scalp TCR repertoire analysis, unlike mouse skin dominated by gammadelta T cells. During tofacitinib treatment, many expanded lesional clones remained in scalp and blood, and this persistence may partly explain relapse after treatment is stopped.

The library was made by the immunoSEQ multiplex PCR assay. For TCR sequencing, RNA was extracted from every sample and reverse transcribed into cDNA to serve as template. SuperScript III was used for first-strand cDNA synthesis, primed with a 2:1 mix of oligo-dT and random hexamers. A synthetic immune receptor repertoire was used to gauge amplification bias, and whatever bias remained was removed computationally. The published analysis was carried out like this. After raw reads were preprocessed to remove errors, the CDR3 was defined following IMGT conventions as running from the conserved cysteine to phenylalanine. Clonality was computed as 1 minus the Shannon entropy, with the entropy normalized by log2 of the number of productive unique TCRs. Whether each scalp clone was CD4 or CD8 was inferred by checking scalp TCRbeta sequences against the CD4 and CD8 repertoires from sorted blood. TCRdb limited this immuneACCESS table to in-frame rearrangements with V and J called. A share of clones is missing; checked studies link under half to unresolved V genes, and the rest is unexplained. That table supplies the V and J calls and clone size; D and trimming were determined from the DNA. The sample table holds about 180,000 clones, of which 40% to 65% were seen once. Clones ranked in the top ten supply less than 14% of the sample.

Interpreted using the paper, the time point label stands for: around 22 weeks on oral tofacitinib. What the treatment or condition label conveys for this sample: oral pan-JAK inhibitor, 5-10 mg twice daily. From alopecia areata patients, peripheral blood was collected along with lesional scalp punch biopsies. After PBMCs were isolated by density centrifugation and stained for CD3, CD4 and CD8, a FACSAria was used to sort CD4+ and CD8+ T cells. The germline V gene specifies LGHNT as CDR1 and FRNRAP as CDR2. The CDR3 covers 12 residues, taking in both the cysteine and the phenylalanine. Left in the record is the CDR3 DNA by itself, 36 bases read in frame from the first base. Concerning this clone itself: Its antigen is currently not known. Base qualities are not provided; no much larger clone lies one nucleotide away.

This receptor was identified in a human donor with alopecia areata. The rearrangement combines TRBV12-5 with TRBJ2-2, with the D segment identity uncertain. The sample here was CD8+ T cells sorted from blood, taken at week 24, from a patient treated with tofacitinib. This receptor carries the CDR3 CAESPLSGELFF. The DNA reads as follows: TGTGCAGAGTCCCCCTTGTCCGGGGAGCTGTTTTTT.